Below, 30 T cell receptor beta chains from the same sample are listed, as sequenced in a study of OX40 agonist ivuxolimab in advanced cancers. Assay: immunoSEQ multiplex PCR; the TCRdb copy retains only in-frame clones and omits some. The sample has around 26,000 clones, approximately 80% seen once. This material consisted of CD4+ or CD8+ T cells sorted from blood, taken in a trial of the OX40 agonist ivuxolimab. Receptor source: an adult with an advanced solid tumor such as melanoma, head and neck, liver or kidney cancer.

This clone came up once. The chain employs TRBV28 and TRBJ2-1; 9 bases line up with TRBD2. J was trimmed by 3 bases and V by 3 bases; bases with no gene match: 12. The CDR3 has 18 amino acids. The V gene's germline CDR1 is MDHEN and CDR2 SYDVKM. CDR3 loop: CASSFYSLQRGDYNEQFF. As DNA, the CDR3 is TGTGCCAGCAGTTTTTATTCCCTCCAGCGGGGGGACTACAATGAGCAGTTCTTC.

J is TRBJ1-6 and V is TRBV29-1; the D is unclear. CDR1 and CDR2 from the germline V gene are SQVTM and ANQGSEA. The V end was cut by 3 bases, the J end by 8 bases, with 11 bases between. The CDR3 length is 13 residues. The CDR3 DNA is TGCAGCGTTGATTCCCAGGAACATTCACCCCTCCACTTT. As protein: CSVDSQEHSPLHF.

The gene calls are TRBV25-1 and TRBJ1-3, with 7 bases that match TRBD1. The junction had 1 base not matched to a gene; V was cut back by 4 bases and J by 4 bases. CDR1 and CDR2 from the germline V gene are MGHDK and SYGVNS. This CDR3 is built from 13 residues. Here the CDR3 reads CASSGTGGNTIYF. The CDR3 nucleotides are TGTGCCAGCAGTGGGACAGGAGGAAACACCATATATTTT. The full variable domain, its missing parts supplied by reference TRBV25-1 and TRBJ1-3, is EADIYQTPRYLVIGTGKKITLECSQTMGHDKMYWYQQDPGMELHLIHYSYGVNSTEKGDLSSESTVSRIRTEHFPLTLESARPSHTSQYLCASSGTGGNTIYFGEGSWLTVV.

V is TRBV30 and J is TRBJ1-4; D uncertain. The CDR3 extends over 13 amino acids. V lost 2 bases, J lost 7 bases, and 11 bases lay in between. CDR1 GTSNPN and CDR2 SVGIG come from the germline V gene (reference sequence). The chain's CDR3 is CAWSPIEGEKLFF. For the CDR3, the DNA is TGTGCCTGGAGTCCCATCGAAGGTGAAAAACTGTTTTTT.

The chain recombines TRBV4-3 with TRBJ2-3; 13 bases map to TRBD2. CDR1 is LGHNA, CDR2 YSLEER, per germline. J gave up 0 bases and V 2 bases, and 8 bases lay outside the gene matches. This CDR3 comprises 19 residues. CDR3 sequence (DNA): TGCGCCAGCAGCCAACGCCACGGGACTAGCGGGGCCAGCACAGATACGCAGTATTTT. This translates into CASSQRHGTSGASTDTQYF.

The chain employs TRBV4-2 and TRBJ1-2, with TRBD1 matching over 7 bases. V lost 0 bases, J lost 8 bases, and 9 bases stayed unmatched. The CDR3 sequence is 15 residues long. CDR1 and CDR2 from the germline V gene are LGHNA and YNFKEQ. CDR3 nucleotide sequence: TGTGCCAGCAGCCAAGAAGAGGAGGGGGCCTGGGGCTACACCTTC. It yields the protein CASSQEEEGAWGYTF.

The chain is built from TRBV7-2 and TRBJ2-1; no clear D. Germline V gives CDR1 SGHTA, CDR2 FQGNSA. V was cut by 5 bases and J by 2 bases, with 10 bases left in between. This CDR3 region has 14 residues. The CDR3 nucleotides read TGTGCCAGCAGCAAGGAAACTGCCTACAATGAGCAGTTCTTC. Protein product: CASSKETAYNEQFF.

CDR3 loop: CASSLEGQGGSPLHF. The DNA of the CDR3 is TGTGCCAGCAGCTTAGAGGGACAGGGGGGATCACCCCTCCACTTT. The V gene is TRBV7-6, the J gene TRBJ1-6; 11 nucleotides line up with TRBD1. Germline CDR1 is SGHVS and CDR2 is FNYEAQ. The CDR3 extends over 15 amino acids. V lost 1 base, J lost 10 bases, and 3 bases stayed unmatched.

The chain carries TRBV30 and TRBJ1-5, with D possibly TRBD1 on 5 matching bases. The CDR3 has 15 amino acids. CDR1 is GTSNPN and CDR2 is SVGIG in the germline V gene (reference sequence). Trimming took 2 bases from V and 7 from J, leaving 18 bases between them. The CDR3: CAWSRSFGGAQPQHF. CDR3 nucleotide sequence: TGTGCCTGGAGTCGAAGTTTCGGGGGTGCCCAGCCCCAGCATTTT.

This chain links TRBV27 with TRBJ2-6; D uncertain. CDR1 and CDR2 (germline): MNHEY, SMNVEV (reference sequence). The CDR3 extends over 14 amino acids. V lost 6 bases to trimming and J lost 0 bases, with 6 bases between them. The CDR3 loop reads CASRSNSGANVLTF. CDR3 DNA sequence: TGTGCCAGCAGGTCCAACTCTGGGGCCAACGTCCTGACTTTC. Full variable domain (remainder filled in from reference TRBV27 and TRBJ2-6): EAQVTQNPRYLITVTGKKLTVTCSQNMNHEYMSWYRQDPGLGLRQIYYSMNVEVTDKGDVPEGYKVSRKEKRNFPLILESPSPNQTSLYFCASRSNSGANVLTFGAGSRLTVL.

The V gene is TRBV5-1, the J gene TRBJ2-7; possible D gene TRBD1, 5 bases. This CDR3 comprises 15 residues. V shed 6 bases and J shed 8 bases, with 24 bases lying between them. Germline lookup yields CDR1 SGHRS and CDR2 YFSETQ. CDR3 sequence: CASTELTASSDKQYF. For the CDR3, the DNA is TGCGCCAGCACCGAATTGACAGCATCCTCTGACAAGCAGTACTTC. Looking up the rest from reference TRBV5-1 and TRBJ2-7 gives the full variable domain: KAGVTQTPRYLIKTRGQQVTLSCSPISGHRSVSWYQQTPGQGLQFLFEYFSETQRNKGNFPGRFSGRQFSNSRSEMNVSTLELGDSALYLCASTELTASSDKQYFGPGTRLTVT.

The chain combines TRBV19 with TRBJ2-5; D is possibly TRBD2 (6 bases). Per germline, CDR1 LNHDA and CDR2 SQIVND (reference sequence). Between the trimmed V and J ends, which lost 3 bases and 4 bases, there was a span of 21 bases. The CDR3 is made up of 17 amino acids. In DNA form, the CDR3 reads TGTGCCAGTAGTATGGGACGGACGGTCGGGGGTTCAGAGACCCAGTACTTC. It specifies CASSMGRTVGGSETQYF.

V and J are TRBV7-6 and TRBJ1-4, with D unclear. The V gene's germline CDR1 is SGHVS and CDR2 FNYEAQ. The ends were cut back, 5 bases at V and 8 bases at J, with 12 bases in the middle. The CDR3 is 13 amino acids. CDR3 DNA: TGTGCCAGCAGCCCCCTACCGACGGAAAAACTGTTTTTT. This gives the protein CASSPLPTEKLFF. Variable domain in full (rest from reference TRBV7-6 and TRBJ1-4): GAGVSQSPRYKVTKRGQDVALRCDPISGHVSLYWYRQALGQGPEFLTYFNYEAQQDKSGLPNDRFSAERPEGSISTLTIQRTEQRDSAMYRCASSPLPTEKLFFGSGTQLSVL.

The chain couples TRBV28 to TRBJ1-4, with a weak D call TRBD1 (6 bases). The CDR3 is 15 amino acids. Germline lookup yields CDR1 MDHEN and CDR2 SYDVKM. Trimming left V 5 bases short and J 0 bases short, with 10 bases between. The CDR3 nucleotides read TGTGCCAGCAGTATTGGACAGACAACTAATGAAAAACTGTTTTTT. Amino acids: CASSIGQTTNEKLFF.

The V call is TRBV7-2, the J call TRBJ2-5; D unresolved. The V gene's germline CDR1 is SGHTA and CDR2 FQGNSA. The CDR3 runs 15 residues. Trimming removed 1 base from V and 5 bases from J, with 14 bases in between. CDR3: CASSLGGGVEETQYF. CDR3 nucleotides: TGTGCCAGCAGCTTAGGGGGTGGGGTGGAGGAGACCCAGTACTTC.

In this sample, this clone turned up a few times. The chain joins TRBV10-2 to TRBJ1-4; possibly TRBD1 for D (6 bases). Between the trimmed V and J ends, which lost 7 bases and 8 bases, there was a span of 14 bases. From germline, CDR1 is WSHSY and CDR2 SAAADI. This CDR3 spans 13 amino acids. CDR3 DNA sequence: TGCGCCAGCACCCCCTTGACAGGCGAAAAACTGTTTTTT. Protein: CASTPLTGEKLFF.

The chain's CDR3 is CASSMSQGTSLSNSPLHF. In DNA form, the CDR3 reads TGTGCCAGTAGTATGTCACAGGGGACATCTCTATCCAATTCACCCCTCCACTTT. The chain couples TRBV19 to TRBJ1-6, with 7 bases fitting TRBD1. This CDR3 comprises 18 residues. J was trimmed by 7 bases and V by 3 bases; bases with no gene match: 15. Germline V lookup: CDR1 LNHDA, CDR2 SQIVND (reference sequence).

The rearrangement joins TRBV6-5 to TRBJ2-3, with 9 nucleotides matching TRBD2. Germline CDR1 is MNHEY and CDR2 is SVGAGI. After removal of 5 bases from V and 2 bases from J, the junction contained 5 bases not matched to a gene. This CDR3 is built from 15 residues. The CDR3 DNA follows: TGTGCCAGCAGTATTAGCGGGGGCTCCACAGATACGCAGTATTTT. Translation gives CASSISGGSTDTQYF.

This chain connects TRBV5-6 to TRBJ2-1; D gene uncertain. The V gene lost 1 base and the J gene lost 2 bases, with 10 bases spanning the gap. Germline V gene sequence: CDR1 SGHDT, CDR2 YYEEEE. This CDR3 contains 15 residues. The CDR3 DNA follows: TGTGCCAGCAGCTTGCCAGCGATTGCCTACAATGAGCAGTTCTTC. Protein product: CASSLPAIAYNEQFF.

The V call is TRBV30, the J call TRBJ2-1; no clear D gene. The germline V gene has CDR1 GTSNPN and CDR2 SVGIG (reference sequence). The V gene lost 3 bases and the J gene lost 4 bases, with 7 bases spanning the gap. The CDR3 totals 12 residues. The CDR3 region has the DNA TGTGCCTGGAGCGGATCGTACAATGAGCAGTTCTTC. This encodes CAWSGSYNEQFF.

This clone is medium-sized in the sample. The chain couples TRBV18 to TRBJ1-2; D is unresolved. This CDR3 region has 15 residues. The germline V and J ends were trimmed by 3 bases and 0 bases, with 11 bases remaining between them. Per germline, CDR1 KGHSH and CDR2 LQKENI. The CDR3 here is CASSPLDGSNYGYTF. The DNA for the CDR3 is TGTGCCAGCTCACCTTTGGACGGTTCTAACTATGGCTACACCTTC.

This rearrangement joins TRBV7-9 to TRBJ2-3; the D call may be TRBD1 or TRBD2 (5 bases each). The CDR3 contains 13 residues. V was trimmed by 3 bases and J by 9 bases, leaving 13 bases between them. The V gene's germline CDR1 is SEHNR and CDR2 FQNEAQ (reference sequence). The CDR3 coding sequence is TGTGCCAGCAGCTTGGGGACGACTGGAACGCAGTATTTT. This translates into CASSLGTTGTQYF.

This chain uses TRBV29-1 with TRBJ2-1; 11 nucleotides align to TRBD2. Germline CDR1 reads SQVTM; CDR2 reads ANQGSEA. The CDR3 length is 15 residues. The V gene end was trimmed by 0 bases and the J gene end by 10 bases; junction bases not matched to a gene: 8. CDR3 amino acids: CSVEEVAGGPGEQFF. CDR3 DNA: TGCAGCGTTGAAGAAGTAGCGGGGGGGCCTGGGGAGCAGTTCTTC.

The V and J genes are TRBV4-1 and TRBJ2-7; 9 bases fit TRBD1. With V trimmed by 7 bases and J by 12 bases, 13 bases remained unmatched. There are 13 residues in the CDR3. CDR1 is MGHRA and CDR2 is YSYEKL in the germline V gene. The CDR3 DNA reads TGCGCCAGCAACCTGGGACAGGGCCGTTGGTGGTACTTC. Encoded protein: CASNLGQGRWWYF.

The chain carries TRBV30 and TRBJ1-5, with D uncertain. This CDR3 is 12 amino acids long. V was cut by 2 bases and J by 6 bases, with 8 bases left in between. The germline V gene has CDR1 GTSNPN and CDR2 SVGIG (reference sequence). This chain's CDR3 is CAWSTICQPQHF. The DNA of the CDR3 is TGTGCCTGGAGTACCATTTGTCAGCCCCAGCATTTT.

CDR3 DNA sequence: TGCAGTGCTAAGACCCAATACGAGCAGTACTTC. Encoded protein: CSAKTQYEQYF. This rearrangement joins TRBV20-1 to TRBJ2-7; D unclear. CDR1 and CDR2 (germline): DFQATT, SNEGSKA (reference sequence). Between the trimmed V and J ends, which lost 4 bases and 4 bases, there was a span of 8 bases. The CDR3 runs to 11 residues.

The chain is built from TRBV7-2 and TRBJ2-1, with 8 bases identical to TRBD2. V was pared by 2 bases and J by 4 bases, with 4 bases of the junction left unmatched. The CDR3 is made up of 15 amino acids. Germline V CDR1 and CDR2: SGHTA, FQGNSA. CDR3 loop: CASSLFGGAYNEQFF. The CDR3 DNA reads TGTGCCAGCAGCTTATTCGGGGGGGCGTACAATGAGCAGTTCTTC.

The rearrangement uses TRBV23-1 and TRBJ2-2; 11 bases match TRBD1. TRBV23-1 is an ORF, and what it does is uncertain. The CDR3 spans 15 residues. The V segment lost 4 bases and the J segment 9 bases; nucleotides outside the gene matches: 7. In DNA, the CDR3 is TGCGCCAGCAGTCTTGGGGACAGGGGGGGCAGGGAGCTGTTTTTT. It encodes CASSLGDRGGRELFF.

The gene calls are TRBV9 and TRBJ2-5, with TRBD2 identical over 8 bases. The CDR3 length is 15 residues. V shed 2 bases and J 0 bases; nucleotides not matched to a gene: 3. Per germline, CDR1 SGDLS and CDR2 YYNGEE. The CDR3: CASSVTGGNQETQYF. In nucleotides, the CDR3 is TGTGCCAGCAGCGTGACGGGGGGGAACCAAGAGACCCAGTACTTC.

V gene TRBV29-1 combines with J gene TRBJ2-7; the D gene could be TRBD1 or TRBD2 (5 bases each). The germline V gene has CDR1 SQVTM and CDR2 ANQGSEA. This CDR3 has 13 amino acids. With 4 bases removed from V and 4 bases from J, the gap between germline ends came to 14 bases. This chain's CDR3 is CSVVWDLGYEQYF. CDR3 DNA sequence: TGCAGCGTTGTATGGGACCTCGGGTACGAGCAGTACTTC.